The present T cell receptor (beta chain) was sequenced within a study of CD8 T cells in ankylosing spondylitis. Broader study findings: Typical of ankylosing spondylitis blood, it appeared, was a TCR beta motif of eight highly homologous variants.

MiXCR, run by TCRdb on the 5' RACE reads, gives a single entry per CDR3 protein. The sample lists 220,000 or so distinct CDR3 sequences, over 9.5% occurring once. The table lists this clonotype with many counts. The antigen is unknown. The CDR3 loop spans 15 amino acids. Germline assignment: CDR1 SGHAT and CDR2 FQNNGV. Trimming removed 0 bases from V and 2 bases from J, with 8 bases in between. The sequencing sample was made of blood, either unsorted or a sorted T cell fraction (not recorded which). This sequence was found in a male donor with ankylosing spondylitis or in good health (not recorded which). The rearrangement uses TRBV11-2 and TRBJ2-1; D might be TRBD1 or TRBD2, each matching 5 bases. The CDR3 nucleotides read TGTGCCAGCAGCTTAGAGGGGGTCCCCTACAATGAGCAGTTCTTC. This translates into CASSLEGVPYNEQFF.